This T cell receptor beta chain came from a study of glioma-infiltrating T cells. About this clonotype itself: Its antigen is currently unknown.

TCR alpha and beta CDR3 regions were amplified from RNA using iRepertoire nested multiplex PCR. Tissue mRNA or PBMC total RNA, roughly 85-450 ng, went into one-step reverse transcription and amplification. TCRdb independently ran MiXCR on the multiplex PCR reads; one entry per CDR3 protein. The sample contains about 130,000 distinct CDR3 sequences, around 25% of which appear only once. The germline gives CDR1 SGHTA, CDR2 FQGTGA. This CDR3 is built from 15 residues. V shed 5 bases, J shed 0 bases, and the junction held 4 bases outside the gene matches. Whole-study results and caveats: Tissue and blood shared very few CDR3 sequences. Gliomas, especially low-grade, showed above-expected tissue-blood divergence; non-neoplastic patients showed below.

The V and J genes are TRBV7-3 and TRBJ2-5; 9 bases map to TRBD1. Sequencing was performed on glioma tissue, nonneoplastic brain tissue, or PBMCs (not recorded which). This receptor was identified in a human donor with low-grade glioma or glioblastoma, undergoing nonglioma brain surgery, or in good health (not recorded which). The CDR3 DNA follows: TGTGCCAGCAGCCAGACAGGGGGGAACCAAGAGACCCAGTACTTC. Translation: CASSQTGGNQETQYF.